The following is a TCR beta chain sequence with its context. The entry originates in a study of CD8+CD57+ T cells in acquired aplastic anemia. Turning to the study itself: DNA recovered from sorted CD4+ and CD8+ cells had a mean of approximately 3 ug.

CDR1 and CDR2 (germline): SGHRS, YFSETQ. The CDR3 runs to 15 residues. V dropped 3 bases and J dropped 6; count of bases not matched to a gene: 9. Genomic DNA constituted the template upon which TCR beta VDJ and CDR3 profiling was performed. TCRdb ran MiXCR on the reads and lists one entry per CDR3 protein. In the table there are roughly 130,000 distinct CDR3 sequences, 48% of which are singletons. The chain combines TRBV5-1 with TRBJ2-3; 8 bases fit TRBD2. Input material: sorted CD4+, CD8+, or CD8+CD57+ T cells (not recorded which) from PBMCs. This TCR was recovered from a human donor in good health, serving as a control. The CDR3, as DNA: TGCGCCAGCAGCTCGACCACGGGGGGGGTGGATACGCAGTATTTT. Translated: CASSSTTGGVDTQYF.